This entry is about one T cell receptor (beta chain). This sample was taken from a study of T cell changes during pregnancy in multiple sclerosis. Per the germline V gene, CDR1 is SGHTA and CDR2 is FQGNSA. The CDR3 is 15 amino acids. V was pared by 1 base and J by 3 bases, with 12 bases between. Clones were read by immunoSEQ multiplex PCR, and TCRdb kept only the in-frame ones, dropping some. The sample yields about 40,000 clones, roughly 88% seen once. This sequence joins TRBV7-2 and TRBJ1-2; perhaps TRBD1 as D (5 bases). The source material was peripheral blood, sampled in the first trimester of pregnancy. The sequence came from a female donor in good health, enrolled as a control in a pregnancy study. The CDR3 DNA sequence: TGTGCCAGCAGCTTAGTCGCCAGGGAGGACTATGGCTACACCTTC. It specifies CASSLVAREDYGYTF.